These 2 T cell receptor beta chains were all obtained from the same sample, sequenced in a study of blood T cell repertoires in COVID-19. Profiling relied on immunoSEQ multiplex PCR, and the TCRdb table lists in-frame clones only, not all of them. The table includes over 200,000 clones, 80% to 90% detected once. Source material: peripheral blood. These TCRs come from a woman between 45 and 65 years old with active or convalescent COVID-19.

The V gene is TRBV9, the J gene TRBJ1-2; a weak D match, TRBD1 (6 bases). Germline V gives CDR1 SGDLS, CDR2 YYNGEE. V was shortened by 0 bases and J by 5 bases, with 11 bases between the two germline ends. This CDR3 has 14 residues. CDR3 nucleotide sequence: TGTGCCAGCAGCGTAGATGGGGGCGGGTATGGCTACACCTTC. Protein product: CASSVDGGGYGYTF.

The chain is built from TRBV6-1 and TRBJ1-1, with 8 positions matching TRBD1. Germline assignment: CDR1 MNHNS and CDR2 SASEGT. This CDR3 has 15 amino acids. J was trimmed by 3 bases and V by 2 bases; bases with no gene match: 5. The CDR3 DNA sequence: TGTGCCAGCAGTGAAACTGACAGGGGAGACACTGAAGCTTTCTTT. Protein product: CASSETDRGDTEAFF.